The rows below give T cell receptor beta chains drawn from one sample of a study of low-dose radiotherapy and immunotherapy resistance in tumors. Using its own MiXCR run on the reads, TCRdb lists one record per CDR3 protein. The table records tens of thousands of distinct CDR3 sequences, less than 25% of them present only once. Sequenced material: PBMCs, taken before treatment. The receptors derive from a male donor with prostate cancer. Both conserved end residues are part of each CDR3. Each record gives: J gene, clone size, V gene, D gene, CDR3 protein, CDR3 DNA. The D gene is left open where the match is weak. The size entry is marked missing in some rows and otherwise reads once, few, many or a size class.

TRBJ2-6 . TRBV28 TRBD2 CASSPGGAGANVLTF TGTGCCAGCAGTCCCGGGGGGGCTGGGGCCAACGTCCTGACTTTC
TRBJ1-2 . TRBV9 . CASSVVVGPDYGYTF TGTGCCAGCAGCGTAGTAGTTGGGCCCGACTATGGCTACACCTTC
TRBJ2-7 few TRBV7-8 . CASSLWQSYEQYF TGTGCCAGCAGCTTATGGCAGTCCTACGAGCAGTACTTC
TRBJ2-7 . TRBV3-1 TRBD2 CASSQVGLAGAGEQYF TGTGCCAGCAGCCAAGTAGGCCTAGCGGGAGCCGGCGAGCAGTACTTC
TRBJ2-3 few TRBV5-1 . CASSLVLGGSTDTQYF TGCGCCAGCAGCCTGGTTCTAGGAGGCAGCACAGATACGCAGTATTTT
TRBJ2-1 many TRBV5-1 . CASSLPSNEQFF TGCGCCAGCAGCCTCCCCTCCAATGAGCAGTTCTTC
TRBJ2-7 . TRBV13 . CASSLSSGTLTYYEQYF TGTGCCAGCAGCCTCTCTTCCGGGACCCTAACTTACTACGAGCAGTACTTC
TRBJ1-1 . TRBV6-5 . CASSNQGTVNTEAFF TGTGCCAGCAGTAACCAGGGGACGGTGAACACTGAAGCTTTCTTT
TRBJ2-7 many TRBV5-1 TRBD2 CASSLTSGNPYEQYF TGCGCCAGCAGCTTGACTAGCGGCAATCCCTACGAGCAGTACTTC
TRBJ2-7 . TRBV19 . CASSIGPTSSYEQYF TGTGCCAGTAGTATTGGACCTACCAGCTCCTACGAGCAGTACTTC
TRBJ2-5 many TRBV5-1 TRBD2 CASSPAPLTSMETQYF TGCGCCAGCAGCCCAGCCCCTCTGACTAGCATGGAGACCCAGTACTTC
TRBJ1-5 many TRBV20-1 . CSASPGNGNQPQHF TGCAGTGCTAGTCCCGGGAATGGCAATCAGCCCCAGCATTTT
TRBJ2-2 . TRBV7-2 . CASSLLGTGELFF TGTGCCAGCAGCTTACTCGGGACCGGGGAGCTGTTTTTT
TRBJ2-2 . TRBV3-1 . CASSQLVGRQNTGELFF TGTGCCAGCAGCCAATTGGTAGGACGGCAGAACACCGGGGAGCTGTTTTTT
TRBJ1-6 many TRBV9 . CASSAPWGGTGNSPLHF TGTGCCAGCAGCGCCCCTTGGGGGGGGACTGGGAATTCACCCCTCCACTTT
TRBJ2-6 many TRBV6-1 . CASSATTGFSSGANVLTF TGTGCCAGCAGTGCTACCACCGGGTTCAGCTCTGGGGCCAACGTCCTGACTTTC
TRBJ1-1 many TRBV6-6 . CASSLDRNTEAFF TGTGCCAGCAGTTTGGACAGGAACACTGAAGCTTTCTTT
TRBJ1-5 many TRBV12-5 . CASGLVPAGDQPQHF TGTGCTAGTGGTTTGGTACCCGCAGGCGATCAGCCCCAGCATTTT
TRBJ2-5 . TRBV28 . CASSSPGTVDRETQYF TGTGCCAGCAGTTCGCCCGGGACGGTGGATCGGGAGACCCAGTACTTC
TRBJ2-7 medium-sized TRBV28 . CASRGRPTYEQYF TGTGCCAGTAGGGGCAGGCCAACCTACGAGCAGTACTTC
TRBJ2-1 many TRBV19 TRBD2 CASSIGPSGTNEQFF TGTGCCAGTAGTATAGGTCCTAGCGGAACTAATGAGCAGTTCTTC
TRBJ2-3 many TRBV7-9 . CASSSNGPPTIGWADTQYF TGTGCCAGCAGCTCCAATGGACCGCCCACTATCGGGTGGGCAGATACGCAGTATTTT
TRBJ1-1 . TRBV5-4 . CASSLPENRNTEAFF TGTGCCAGCAGCTTGCCAGAGAACCGGAACACTGAAGCTTTCTTT
TRBJ2-7 many TRBV5-1 TRBD2 CASSLALAGGRNEQYF TGCGCCAGCAGCTTGGCCCTTGCGGGAGGTCGGAACGAGCAGTACTTC
TRBJ2-7 many TRBV19 TRBD2 CASKGGLANEQYF TGTGCCAGCAAAGGGGGACTAGCGAACGAGCAGTACTTC
TRBJ1-1 many TRBV19 TRBD1 CASSADRGVAEAFF TGTGCCAGTAGTGCTGACAGGGGAGTCGCTGAAGCTTTCTTT
TRBJ2-3 few TRBV7-9 . CASSTLRGSTDTQYF TGTGCCAGCAGTACGTTACGGGGAAGCACAGATACGCAGTATTTT
TRBJ2-7 . TRBV5-4 . CASSLLGSPRPGEQYF TGTGCCAGCAGCTTATTAGGTAGCCCCCGGCCGGGCGAGCAGTACTTC
TRBJ2-3 many TRBV29-1 TRBD2 CSVEAGRDMTDTQYF TGCAGCGTTGAAGCGGGGAGGGATATGACAGATACGCAGTATTTT
TRBJ1-2 . TRBV10-3 . CAISGGPGTEFGYTF TGTGCCATCAGTGGGGGCCCTGGTACCGAGTTTGGCTACACCTTC
TRBJ1-5 few TRBV9 TRBD1 CASSKTGLQPQHF TGTGCCAGCAGCAAGACAGGGCTTCAGCCCCAGCATTTT
TRBJ1-1 many TRBV7-9 . CASSLGEMVGQANTEAFF TGTGCCAGCAGCTTAGGAGAGATGGTGGGACAAGCGAACACTGAAGCTTTCTTT
TRBJ1-5 many TRBV19 . CASSIADDNQPQHF TGTGCCAGTAGTATAGCTGACGACAATCAGCCCCAGCATTTT
TRBJ2-7 . TRBV7-2 TRBD2 CASSSLGGTYEQYF TGTGCCAGCAGCAGCTTGGGGGGGACCTACGAGCAGTACTTC
TRBJ2-2 . TRBV7-7 TRBD1 CASSSGQAGELFF TGTGCCAGCAGCTCTGGACAGGCCGGGGAGCTGTTTTTT
TRBJ2-7 many TRBV5-1 TRBD2 CASSPQPGLAMYEQYF TGCGCCAGCAGCCCACAGCCGGGACTAGCGATGTACGAGCAGTACTTC
TRBJ1-3 few TRBV4-2 . CASSQERTSGNTIYF TGTGCCAGCAGCCAAGAAAGGACTTCTGGAAACACCATATATTTT
TRBJ2-2 many TRBV2 . CASASLGTAAGELFF TGTGCCTCAGCCTCCCTCGGGACGGCAGCAGGGGAGCTGTTTTTT
TRBJ2-1 few TRBV29-1 . CSVETETYNEQFF TGCAGCGTTGAAACAGAGACCTACAATGAGCAGTTCTTC
TRBJ2-2 many TRBV28 . CASSSGQTNTGELFF TGTGCCAGCAGTTCGGGACAAACGAACACCGGGGAGCTGTTTTTT